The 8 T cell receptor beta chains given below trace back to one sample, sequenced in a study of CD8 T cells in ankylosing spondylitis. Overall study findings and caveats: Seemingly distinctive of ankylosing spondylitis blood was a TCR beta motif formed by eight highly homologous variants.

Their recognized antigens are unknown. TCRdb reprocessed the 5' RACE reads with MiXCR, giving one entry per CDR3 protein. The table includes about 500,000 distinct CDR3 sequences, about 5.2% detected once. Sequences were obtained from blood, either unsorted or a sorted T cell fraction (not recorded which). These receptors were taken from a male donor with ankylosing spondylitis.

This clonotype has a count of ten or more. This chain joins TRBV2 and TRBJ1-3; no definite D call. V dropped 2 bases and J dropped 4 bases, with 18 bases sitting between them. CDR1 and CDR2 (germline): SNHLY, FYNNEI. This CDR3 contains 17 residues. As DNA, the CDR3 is TGTGCCAGCAGTGAAACCACCCCAGATGTCGTCGGAAACACCATATATTTT. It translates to CASSETTPDVVGNTIYF.

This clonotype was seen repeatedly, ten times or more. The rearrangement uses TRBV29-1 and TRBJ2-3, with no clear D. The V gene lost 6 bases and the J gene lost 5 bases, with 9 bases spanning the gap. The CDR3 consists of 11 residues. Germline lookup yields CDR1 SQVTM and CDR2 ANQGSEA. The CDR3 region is CSVFPGDTQYF. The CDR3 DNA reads TGCAGCGTCTTCCCAGGAGATACGCAGTATTTT.

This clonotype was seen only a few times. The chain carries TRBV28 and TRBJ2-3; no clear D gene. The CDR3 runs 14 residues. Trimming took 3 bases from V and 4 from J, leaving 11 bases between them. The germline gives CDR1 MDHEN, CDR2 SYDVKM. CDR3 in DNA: TGTGCCAGCAGTTTTAGTGAGAGCCCAGATACGCAGTATTTT. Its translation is CASSFSESPDTQYF.

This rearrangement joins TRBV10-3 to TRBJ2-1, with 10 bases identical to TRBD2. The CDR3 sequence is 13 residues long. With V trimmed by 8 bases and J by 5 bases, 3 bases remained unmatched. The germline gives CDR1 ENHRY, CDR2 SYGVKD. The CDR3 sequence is CAIAGTSDNEQFF. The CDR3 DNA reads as TGTGCCATCGCCGGGACTAGCGACAATGAGCAGTTCTTC.

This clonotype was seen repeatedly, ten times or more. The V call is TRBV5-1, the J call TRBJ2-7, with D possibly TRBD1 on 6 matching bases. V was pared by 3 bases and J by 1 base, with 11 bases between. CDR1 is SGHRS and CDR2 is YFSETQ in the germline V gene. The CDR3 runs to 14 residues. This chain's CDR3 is CASSYLDRSYEQYF. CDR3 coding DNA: TGCGCCAGCAGCTACCTGGACAGATCCTACGAGCAGTACTTC.

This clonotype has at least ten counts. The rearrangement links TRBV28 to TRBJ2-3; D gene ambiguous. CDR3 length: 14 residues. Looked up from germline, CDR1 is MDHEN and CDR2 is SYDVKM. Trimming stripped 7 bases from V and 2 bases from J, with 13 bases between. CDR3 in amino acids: CASTRTFFTDTQYF. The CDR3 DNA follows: TGTGCCAGCACCAGGACCTTTTTCACAGATACGCAGTATTTT.

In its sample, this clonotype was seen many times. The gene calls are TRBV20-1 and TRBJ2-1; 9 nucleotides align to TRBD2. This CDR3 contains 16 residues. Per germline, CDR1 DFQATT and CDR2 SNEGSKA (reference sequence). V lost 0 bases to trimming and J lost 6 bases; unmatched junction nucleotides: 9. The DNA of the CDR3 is TGCAGTGCTAGAGATCCTCAGCGGGAGGTCCTCAATGAGCAGTTCTTC. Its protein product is CSARDPQREVLNEQFF.

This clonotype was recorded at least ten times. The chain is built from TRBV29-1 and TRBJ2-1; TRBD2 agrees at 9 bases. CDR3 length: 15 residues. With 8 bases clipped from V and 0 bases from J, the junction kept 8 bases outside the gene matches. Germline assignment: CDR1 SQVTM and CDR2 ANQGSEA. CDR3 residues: CSIHLAGSSYNEQFF. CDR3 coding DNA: TGCAGCATCCACCTAGCGGGGAGCTCCTACAATGAGCAGTTCTTC.